The following is a T cell receptor beta chain sequence with its context. This clone appeared a few times. Its antigen is not yet known. No base-level quality is on record; no much larger clone is a single base apart. Whole blood was collected in K2EDTA tubes by collaborating institutions according to the institutions' own protocols. For TCRbeta analysis, collaborators shipped samples in one of three forms: frozen whole blood, isolated PBMCs, or DNA extracted from either of those sample types. The germline V gene gives CDR1 as SGHTA and CDR2 as FQGNSA. V is clipped by 4 bases and J by 8 bases, and the sequence between their germline boundaries is 17 bases long. There are 15 amino acids in the CDR3, from cysteine to phenylalanine inclusive. Just the 45-base CDR3 DNA is kept, in frame starting at base 1. TCRbeta CDR3 regions were amplified from genomic DNA using the immunoSEQ Assay, a bias-controlled multiplex PCR. The study's processing was this. The number of nucleated cells in each sample was estimated from the amplification of reference gene primers within the assay. Sequence reads were collapsed and filtered to measure the absolute abundance of every unique TCRbeta CDR3 rearrangement. For each sample, productive Simpson clonality was calculated as the square root of Simpson's diversity index over productive rearrangements. Imported from immuneACCESS, the table was reduced by TCRdb to in-frame sequences with V and J called. These copies leave out some clones; in studies compared against another copy, an unresolved V gene accounts for under half, and the cause of the remainder is not known. That table is the source of V, J and clone size, and D and trimming were worked out from the DNA. Recorded for this sample are 85,000 to 120,000 clones; roughly 86% of them occurred a single time. The ten largest clonotypes hold less than 3.5% of the sample.

This specimen belongs to a study of blood T cell repertoires in COVID-19 (dated by TCRdb to the early 2020s). At the level of the whole study: Samples covering the acute and convalescent phases of COVID-19 were provided by collaborators in the United States, Italy and Spain. The prospective study material was composed of cDNA or gDNA derived from T cells, B-cell-depleted T cells, or PBMCs. The dataset comprised deeply sampled blood TCRbeta repertoires from subjects exposed to, actively infected with, or recovered from COVID-19. A freely available public database, intended as a resource for researchers studying the immune response to SARS-CoV-2, is where the repertoires were released. Samples came from the ongoing ImmuneRACE study (first 160 participants) plus 1,254 subjects from 6 global collaborators. A de-identified subject ID, COVID-19 status, age in years and sex were almost always included in the sample metadata. Where available, HLA class I and class II types were obtained from metadata supplied by the sample provider rather than from assay-based typing.

The study at large found these results: The quantity of clinical and demographic metadata differed by source and by participant and was supplied without curation.

The sequence is built from TRBV7-2 and TRBJ2-2; a weak D assignment points to TRBD1 (7 bases agree). This receptor was obtained from a man between 45 and 60 years old with active or convalescent COVID-19. Input material: peripheral blood. The CDR3 protein is CASSSRQGGLGELFF. The bases are TGTGCCAGCAGCTCAAGACAGGGAGGATTAGGGGAGCTGTTTTTT.